The present T cell receptor beta chain was sequenced within a study of cytomegalovirus exposure and HLA in healthy donors. CDR3 length: 14 residues. J gave up 8 bases and V 2 bases, and 8 bases lay outside the gene matches. In germline, CDR1 is GTSNPN, CDR2 SVGIG (reference sequence). Both 60 Vbeta primers and 13 Jbeta primers went into the PCR. Profiling relied on immunoSEQ multiplex PCR, and the TCRdb table lists in-frame clones only, not all of them. The listing contains approximately 120,000 clones. The genes are TRBV30 and TRBJ1-5, with 8 bases aligning to TRBD1. Sequencing input: PBMCs. The sequence derives from a man aged 18 to 29 in good health and CMV-seronegative. CDR3 residues: CAWSLGQAVEPQHF. The CDR3 DNA reads as TGTGCCTGGAGTCTGGGACAGGCCGTTGAGCCCCAGCATTTT. The full variable domain, in which reference TRBV30 and TRBJ1-5 provide the parts outside the CDR3, is SQTIHQWPATLVQPVGSPLSLECTVEGTSNPNLYWYRQAAGRGLQLLFYSVGIGQISSEVPQNLSASRPQDRQFILSSKKLLLSDSGFYLCAWSLGQAVEPQHFGDGTRLSIL.